The 5 T cell receptor beta chains reported below all come from one sample, sequenced in a study of Ad26.COV2.S vaccination and SARS-CoV-2 variants. This sample's treatment: over 15 received Ad26.COV2.S at low or high dose, single or two shots; several received placebo; per-sample allocation not given. At day 63 after the first vaccine or placebo injection, samples were drawn. The data were produced by immunoSEQ multiplex PCR, yet TCRdb's version contains in-frame clones alone and is incomplete. The table has hundreds of thousands of clones, 80% to 90% seen once. The source was peripheral blood, collected in a trial of Ad26.COV2.S vaccine versus placebo. The receptor source for this set is a person aged 18-60 years who received the Ad26.COV2.S COVID-19 vaccine or a placebo.

The chain couples TRBV6-2 or TRBV6-3 to TRBJ2-3, with TRBD1 identical over 7 bases. Looked up from germline, CDR1 is MNHEY and CDR2 is SVGEGT. CDR3 length: 15 residues. Unmatched junction bases numbered 4, after V lost 2 bases and J lost 2 bases. The chain's CDR3 is CASSYGDSYTDTQYF. The CDR3 DNA follows: TGTGCCAGCAGTTACGGGGACAGCTACACAGATACGCAGTATTTT.

The chain carries TRBV3-1 (or the pseudogene TRBV3-2) and TRBJ2-7; 7 bases align to TRBD1. The ends lost 0 bases at V and 1 base at J; junction bases unmatched: 3. Germline-derived CDR1 and CDR2 are LGHDT and YNNKEL (reference sequence). This CDR3 is 15 amino acids long. The CDR3 nucleotides are TGTGCCAGCAGCCAAGATTTACAGGGGTCCTACGAGCAGTACTTC. Amino acid sequence: CASSQDLQGSYEQYF.

J is TRBJ2-2 and V is TRBV15; 7 nucleotides align to TRBD1. Germline V lookup: CDR1 LNHNV, CDR2 YYDKDF (reference sequence). The CDR3 is 17 residues long. J lost 3 bases, V lost 5 bases, and 12 bases had no gene match. The CDR3, as DNA: TGTGCCACCAGCGACCTCGACAGGGCGGGTGACACCGGGGAGCTGTTTTTT. Translating gives CATSDLDRAGDTGELFF.

The rearrangement uses TRBV7-2 and TRBJ2-5; D unclear. Trimming cost V 4 bases and J 5 bases, with 14 bases left between them. The germline V gene has CDR1 SGHTA and CDR2 FQGNSA. The CDR3 runs 14 residues. CDR3 region: CASSSYLSRETQYF. CDR3 bases: TGTGCCAGCAGCTCCTACCTAAGTAGGGAGACCCAGTACTTC.

V and J are TRBV11-2 and TRBJ2-7, with 8 bases identical to TRBD2. J gave up 7 bases and V 7 bases, and 9 bases lay outside the gene matches. Per the germline V gene, CDR1 is SGHAT and CDR2 is FQNNGV. This CDR3 region has 13 residues. The CDR3 protein is CASTSGGWGEQYF. CDR3 coding DNA: TGTGCCAGCACCAGCGGGGGCTGGGGAGAGCAGTACTTC.